The 21 T cell receptor beta chains below were found in one sample sequenced in a study of cytomegalovirus exposure and HLA in healthy donors. Primers: 60 Vbeta forward and 13 Jbeta reverse. The method was immunoSEQ multiplex PCR; TCRdb's version includes in-frame clones alone and lacks a portion of them. The sample lists 150,000 to 200,000 clones, around 86% occurring once. Input material: PBMCs. These receptors originate from a human donor in good health.

The chain couples TRBV5-1 to TRBJ1-6; 7 bases line up with TRBD1. The CDR3 has 14 amino acids. CDR1 is SGHRS, CDR2 YFSETQ, per germline. The trim removed 4 bases at V and 4 bases at J, leaving 2 bases unmatched. The CDR3 region is CASSRDSYNSPLHF. CDR3 DNA sequence: TGCGCCAGCAGCCGGGACAGTTATAATTCACCCCTCCACTTT.

This clone was recorded once. This chain joins TRBV15 and TRBJ2-7; perhaps TRBD1 as D (5 bases). Looked up from germline, CDR1 is LNHNV and CDR2 is YYDKDF (reference sequence). Trimming pared 3 bases from V and 3 bases from J, leaving 12 bases between. This CDR3 spans 14 amino acids. The CDR3 here is CATSSPDTRYEQYF. CDR3 nucleotides: TGTGCCACCAGCAGTCCGGACACCCGCTACGAGCAGTACTTC.

This clone occurred a few times. V gene TRBV4-3 combines with J gene TRBJ1-1; 10 bases map to TRBD1. This CDR3 is 17 amino acids long. Trimming at V came to 5 bases and at J to 0 bases, leaving 9 bases not matched to a gene. Germline V gene data show CDR1 as LGHNA and CDR2 as YSLEER. The DNA of the CDR3 is TGCGCCAGCAGCGTCCGGGACAGGGGTCTCCTGAACACTGAAGCTTTCTTT. This encodes CASSVRDRGLLNTEAFF.

This clone was recorded a few times. The chain carries TRBV9 and TRBJ1-2; the D is unclear. Trimming left V 3 bases short and J 4 bases short, with 25 bases between. The germline V gene encodes CDR1 SGDLS and CDR2 YYNGEE. The CDR3 runs 18 residues. The CDR3 region is CASSERRTGEFLGYGYTF. CDR3 DNA: TGTGCCAGCAGCGAGAGGAGGACGGGAGAATTCTTGGGCTATGGCTACACCTTC. Combining the CDR3 with reference TRBV9 and TRBJ1-2 gives the whole variable domain DSGVTQTPKHLITATGQRVTLRCSPRSGDLSVYWYQQSLDQGLQFLIQYYNGEERAKGNILERFSAQQFPDLHSELNLSSLELGDSALYFCASSERRTGEFLGYGYTFGSGTRLTVV.

This chain links TRBV2 with TRBJ1-2, with a possible D match to TRBD1 (6 bases). V dropped 6 bases and J dropped 2 bases, with 13 bases sitting between them. CDR3 length equals 14 residues. Germline V gene data show CDR1 as SNHLY and CDR2 as FYNNEI. For the CDR3, the DNA is TGTGCCAGCAGGCCGGGACAACTAAACTATGGCTACACCTTC. Amino acid sequence: CASRPGQLNYGYTF.

The chain has TRBV7-2 and TRBJ2-1, with 16 bases fitting TRBD2. With V trimmed by 5 bases and J by 4 bases, 5 bases remained unmatched. The CDR3 loop spans 17 amino acids. The germline V gene has CDR1 SGHTA and CDR2 FQGNSA. The CDR3 reads CASSAGLAGGLYNEQFF. The CDR3 bases are TGTGCCAGCAGCGCGGGACTAGCGGGGGGGTTGTACAATGAGCAGTTCTTC.

This clone turned up a few times. The chain employs TRBV5-6 and TRBJ1-4, with D unclear. With 2 bases removed from V and 4 bases from J, the gap between germline ends came to 9 bases. The germline CDR1 and CDR2 sequences are SGHDT and YYEEEE. The CDR3 is 14 residues long. DNA of the CDR3: TGTGCCAGCAGCTTATCGGGAGGTAATGAAAAACTGTTTTTT. Translated, it gives CASSLSGGNEKLFF.

The chain joins TRBV21-1 to TRBJ1-6; the DNA was not used to check the table's D call, TRBD1. TRBV21-1 is tagged as a pseudogene. This CDR3 spans 16 amino acids. The CDR3 DNA is TGTGCCAGCAGCACCTCGGGACAGAAGAATAATTCACCCCTCCACTTT. Amino acid sequence: CASSTSGQKNNSPLHF.

A few counts support this clone. The genes are TRBV5-1 and TRBJ1-3; 8 bases fit TRBD1. The CDR3 has 14 residues. Germline V gives CDR1 SGHRS, CDR2 YFSETQ. V shed 7 bases, J shed 8 bases, and the junction held 11 bases outside the gene matches. The CDR3 DNA reads as TGCGCCAGCCGACCAGGACAGGGAAGGGACACCATATATTTT. Translating it yields CASRPGQGRDTIYF.

V usage is TRBV29-1 and J usage is TRBJ2-5; maybe TRBD2 (6 bases). CDR3 length: 14 amino acids. The V end was cut by 4 bases, the J end by 4 bases, with 16 bases between. Germline CDR1 reads SQVTM; CDR2 reads ANQGSEA. In DNA form, the CDR3 reads TGCAGCGTTGTGTTATGGGGGGAGCGAGAGACCCAGTACTTC. Translation gives CSVVLWGERETQYF.

The J gene is TRBJ2-1, the V gene TRBV5-5; TRBD1 matches 7 bases. This CDR3 has 15 amino acids. The germline gives CDR1 SGHKS, CDR2 YYEKEE (reference sequence). V shed 2 bases, J shed 4 bases, and the junction held 6 bases outside the gene matches. In DNA form, the CDR3 reads TGTGCCAGCAGCTTTGGACAGGAAAAGTACAATGAGCAGTTCTTC. Its translation: CASSFGQEKYNEQFF. The whole variable domain, filled in from reference TRBV5-5 and TRBJ2-1, reads DAGVTQSPTHLIKTRGQQVTLRCSPISGHKSVSWYQQVLGQGPQFIFQYYEKEERGRGNFPDRFSARQFPNYSSELNVNALLLGDSALYLCASSFGQEKYNEQFFGPGTRLTVL.

V gene TRBV7-8 combines with J gene TRBJ1-5; no reliable D call. CDR3 length: 15 residues. The V end lost 5 bases, the J end lost 3 bases, and 14 bases lay between the germline ends. Germline CDR1 and CDR2: SGHVS and FQNEAQ. Written as DNA, the CDR3 is TGTGCCAGCAGCCCCTACCGGGAAGCCAATCAGCCCCAGCATTTT. This translates into CASSPYREANQPQHF.

This clone was seen only a few times. This rearrangement joins TRBV7-2 to TRBJ2-3; D not resolved. Germline-derived CDR1 and CDR2 are SGHTA and FQGNSA. Trimming removed 2 bases at V and 2 bases at J, with 11 bases between. This CDR3 region has 15 residues. The CDR3 coding sequence is TGTGCCAGCAGCTTAAACGTCAGACTCACAGATACGCAGTATTTT. It yields the protein CASSLNVRLTDTQYF.

In this sample, this clone turned up once. The chain combines TRBV11-2 with TRBJ2-3; TRBD2 agrees at 10 bases. Unmatched junction bases numbered 9, after V lost 1 base and J lost 5 bases. In germline, CDR1 is SGHAT, CDR2 FQNNGV. This CDR3 is built from 17 residues. In DNA form, the CDR3 reads TGTGCCAGCAGCTTAGGCCAAGCGGGGGGGCGAGAAGATACGCAGTATTTT. It encodes CASSLGQAGGREDTQYF.

The chain links TRBV7-2 to TRBJ1-1; D is undetermined. CDR1 is SGHTA and CDR2 is FQGNSA in the germline V gene. The CDR3 loop spans 10 amino acids. With 5 bases removed from V and 11 bases from J, the gap between germline ends came to 9 bases. In nucleotides, the CDR3 is TGTGCCAGCAGCGGGGAGACGGCTTTCTTT. This encodes CASSGETAFF.

This clone has only a few counts. The chain joins TRBV18 to TRBJ2-5; unclear D gene. The CDR3 totals 14 residues. Deletions cut 0 bases from V and 3 bases from J, with 8 bases between. Germline V gives CDR1 KGHSH, CDR2 LQKENI. CDR3 DNA: TGTGCCAGCTCACCACCGGGCACAGAAGAGACCCAGTACTTC. It codes for CASSPPGTEETQYF.

Comments on this clone: The junction departs from the called germline gene at one end, perhaps through a read error. This chain connects TRBV15 to TRBJ1-1; possible D gene TRBD1, 6 bases. The germline V gene has CDR1 LNHNV and CDR2 YYDKDF (reference sequence). The CDR3 runs 14 residues. CDR3 coding DNA: TGTGCCACCAGCCCGGGAGGGGGGAACCCTGAAGCTTTCTTT. Its protein is CATSPGGGNPEAFF.

The chain is built from TRBV7-8 and TRBJ1-2; TRBD1 matches 8 bases. Germline CDR1 SGHVS, CDR2 FQNEAQ. The CDR3 totals 16 residues. The V and J ends lost 5 bases and 2 bases, in that order; junction bases with no gene match: 10. Written as DNA, the CDR3 is TGTGCCAGCAGCCCTGGGCTCGCAGGGGGCAACTATGGCTACACCTTC. Protein product: CASSPGLAGGNYGYTF.

This chain links TRBV6-5 with TRBJ2-3; TRBD2 agrees at 10 bases. After removal of 8 bases from V and 3 bases from J, the junction contained 2 bases not matched to a gene. This CDR3 is built from 13 residues. Germline CDR1 MNHEY, CDR2 SVGAGI. CDR3 loop: CASASGGTDTQYF. The DNA of the CDR3 is TGTGCCAGCGCTAGCGGGGGAACAGATACGCAGTATTTT.

The chain joins TRBV6-1 to TRBJ1-5, with TRBD1 matching 7 bases. The length of the CDR3 is 14 residues. The ends lost 6 bases at V and 2 bases at J; junction bases unmatched: 4. CDR1 MNHNS and CDR2 SASEGT come from the germline V gene. The CDR3 bases are TGTGCCAGCAGCGAGGGACAGCGCAATCAGCCCCAGCATTTT. Translated: CASSEGQRNQPQHF.

This clone has more than one count but fewer than ten. The chain employs TRBV2 and TRBJ2-4; 13 bases agree with TRBD2. Losses at the gene ends were 8 bases for V and 11 bases for J; bases not matched to a gene: 6. Germline V gene data show CDR1 as SNHLY and CDR2 as FYNNEI. This CDR3 is built from 13 residues. CDR3 DNA sequence: TGTGCCAGCTTACGGACTAGCGGGGGTCTTCAGTACTTC. Protein product: CASLRTSGGLQYF.